The 19 T cell receptor beta chains given below trace back to one sample, sequenced in a study of blood T cell repertoires in COVID-19. Only in-frame clones appear in the TCRdb table, and some are missing; sequencing was by immunoSEQ multiplex PCR. Here the sample spans tens of thousands of clones, 75% to 90% being singletons. Sequencing input: peripheral blood. These receptors came from a man aged 50-60 years with active or convalescent COVID-19.

This chain connects TRBV2 to TRBJ2-6; the D gene is possibly TRBD1 (6 bases). Trimming removed 5 bases at V and 0 bases at J, with 11 bases between. Germline V gene data show CDR1 as SNHLY and CDR2 as FYNNEI. There are 16 residues in the CDR3. CDR3: CASSIQGTSGANVLTF. The DNA for the CDR3 is TGTGCCAGCAGTATACAGGGAACCTCTGGGGCCAACGTCCTGACTTTC. The full variable domain, in which reference TRBV2 and TRBJ2-6 provide the parts outside the CDR3, is EPEVTQTPSHQVTQMGQEVILRCVPISNHLYFYWYRQILGQKVEFLVSFYNNEISEKSEIFDDQFSVERPDGSNFTLKIRSTKLEDSAMYFCASSIQGTSGANVLTFGAGSRLTVL.

This clone was detected once. The rearrangement joins TRBV10-3 to TRBJ1-1; a weak D match, TRBD1 (6 bases). Germline-derived CDR1 and CDR2 are ENHRY and SYGVKD. V was shortened by 11 bases and J by 0 bases, with 16 bases between the two germline ends. CDR3 length: 14 amino acids. In DNA form, the CDR3 reads TGTGCCTCCGGTACACAGGGATTGAACACTGAAGCTTTCTTT. Protein: CASGTQGLNTEAFF.

This sequence joins TRBV7-8 and TRBJ1-1; 10 bases are shared with TRBD1. The CDR3 runs 18 residues. The ends lost 3 bases at V and 1 base at J; junction bases unmatched: 11. Germline CDR1 reads SGHVS; CDR2 reads FQNEAQ. The CDR3 reads CASSFRPPTGGGNTEAFF. For the CDR3, the DNA is TGTGCCAGCAGCTTTAGACCCCCGACAGGGGGCGGGAACACTGAAGCTTTCTTT.

This clone was detected a few times. The chain employs TRBV27 and TRBJ2-7; 11 bases align to TRBD1. CDR3 length: 15 amino acids. From germline, CDR1 is MNHEY and CDR2 SMNVEV (reference sequence). The junction had 5 bases not matched to a gene; V was cut back by 5 bases and J by 2 bases. As DNA, the CDR3 is TGTGCCAGCAGTATAGGGACAGGGGGAACCTACGAGCAGTACTTC. It encodes CASSIGTGGTYEQYF.

This clone turned up a few times. The genes are TRBV5-4 and TRBJ2-1, with TRBD1 matching 8 bases. In germline, CDR1 is SGHNT, CDR2 YYREEE (reference sequence). The CDR3 consists of 16 residues. J lost 4 bases, V lost 4 bases, and 10 bases had no gene match. The CDR3 spells CASSTPRTGFYNEQFF. In nucleotides, the CDR3 is TGTGCCAGCAGCACACCCAGGACAGGGTTTTACAATGAGCAGTTCTTC.

The rearrangement links TRBV7-6 to TRBJ2-7; perhaps TRBD1 as D (7 bases). From germline, CDR1 is SGHVS and CDR2 FNYEAQ. CDR3 length: 13 amino acids. Trimming took 5 bases from V and 7 from J, leaving 15 bases between them. DNA for the CDR3: TGTGCCAGCAGCGACAGGGAGGCGAGGGAGCAGTACTTC. Its protein is CASSDREAREQYF.

V is TRBV12-5 and J is TRBJ2-3, with D unclear. The CDR3 sequence is 12 residues long. CDR1 LGHNT and CDR2 FRNRAP come from the germline V gene. Trimming took 4 bases from V and 0 from J, leaving 2 bases between them. The CDR3: CASGSSTDTQYF. DNA for the CDR3: TGTGCTAGTGGTTCAAGCACAGATACGCAGTATTTT.

J is TRBJ1-1 and V is TRBV10-3; D remains ambiguous. The CDR3 has 14 amino acids. Germline CDR1 reads ENHRY; CDR2 reads SYGVKD. The V end was cut by 6 bases, the J end by 1 base, with 12 bases between. CDR3 protein: CAISSREPNTEAFF. CDR3 in DNA: TGTGCCATCAGCAGCCGGGAGCCGAACACTGAAGCTTTCTTT.

V usage is TRBV11-2 and J usage is TRBJ2-3, with D perhaps TRBD2 (6 bases). This CDR3 spans 15 amino acids. Trimming took off 4 bases at V and 3 bases at J, with 14 bases between the two ends. Germline V gene sequence: CDR1 SGHAT, CDR2 FQNNGV. The CDR3 sequence is CASSSRLVATDTQYF. In DNA form, the CDR3 reads TGTGCCAGCAGCTCCAGACTAGTTGCAACAGATACGCAGTATTTT.

The rearrangement uses TRBV7-3 and TRBJ2-3; 10 bases line up with TRBD2. This CDR3 is 15 amino acids long. V was clipped by 3 bases and J by 5 bases; unmatched bases: 5. In germline, CDR1 is SGHTA, CDR2 FQGTGA. The CDR3 loop is CASSFTSGVLDTQYF. In DNA, the CDR3 is TGTGCCAGCAGCTTCACTAGCGGGGTCTTAGATACGCAGTATTTT.

The chain is built from TRBV10-3 and TRBJ1-1; TRBD1 might be the D (5 bases). The V gene lost 5 bases and the J gene lost 5 bases, with 12 bases spanning the gap. The CDR3 extends over 13 amino acids. Per germline, CDR1 ENHRY and CDR2 SYGVKD. CDR3 residues: CAISNTGGTEAFF. The CDR3 coding sequence is TGTGCCATCAGTAACACAGGAGGGACTGAAGCTTTCTTT.

V usage is TRBV28 and J usage is TRBJ2-7; D is ambiguous. With 10 bases removed from V and 2 bases from J, the gap between germline ends came to 12 bases. Germline V gene lookup returns CDR1 MDHEN and CDR2 SYDVKM. The CDR3 spans 12 residues. CDR3 nucleotides: TGTGCCACCTCCCCCAGTCCCTACGAGCAGTACTTC. Its protein is CATSPSPYEQYF.

The chain recombines TRBV7-8 with TRBJ2-2; D not resolved. This CDR3 comprises 15 residues. V was pared by 0 bases and J by 2 bases, with 7 bases between. Germline V gene sequence: CDR1 SGHVS, CDR2 FQNEAQ. For the CDR3, the DNA is TGTGCCAGCAGCTTAGCTCTAAGTAACACCGGGGAGCTGTTTTTT. Translating gives CASSLALSNTGELFF.

The gene calls are TRBV24-1 and TRBJ2-2, with a possible D match to TRBD1 (6 bases). The CDR3 extends over 13 amino acids. The germline V and J ends were trimmed by 7 bases and 4 bases, with 9 bases remaining between them. Germline V CDR1 and CDR2: KGHDR, SFDVKD. The CDR3 spells CATRDRGTGELFF. The CDR3 nucleotides read TGTGCCACCAGGGACAGAGGCACCGGGGAGCTGTTTTTT.

The chain uses TRBV25-1 and TRBJ1-3; D is perhaps TRBD1 (5 bases). Per the germline V gene, CDR1 is MGHDK and CDR2 is SYGVNS. Trimming stripped 1 base from V and 2 bases from J, with 9 bases between. This CDR3 is 15 amino acids long. CDR3 region: CASSELQGPGNTIYF. The CDR3 nucleotides are TGTGCCAGCAGTGAATTGCAGGGTCCTGGAAACACCATATATTTT. The full variable domain, completed using reference TRBV25-1 and TRBJ1-3, is EADIYQTPRYLVIGTGKKITLECSQTMGHDKMYWYQQDPGMELHLIHYSYGVNSTEKGDLSSESTVSRIRTEHFPLTLESARPSHTSQYLCASSELQGPGNTIYFGEGSWLTVV.

The chain links TRBV6-5 to TRBJ2-2; unclear D gene. Germline V lookup: CDR1 MNHEY, CDR2 SVGAGI. V was pared by 6 bases and J by 0 bases, with 11 bases between. The CDR3 length is 15 residues. The CDR3 here is CASSLGFSNTGELFF. For the CDR3, the DNA is TGTGCCAGCAGCCTCGGGTTTTCGAACACCGGGGAGCTGTTTTTT.

The rearrangement links TRBV5-1 to TRBJ2-5; tentative D call: TRBD1 (6 bases). Germline V gene lookup returns CDR1 SGHRS and CDR2 YFSETQ. The CDR3 spans 14 residues. Trimming pared 0 bases from V and 2 bases from J, leaving 8 bases between. The CDR3 sequence is CASSLAQGQETQYF. The CDR3 bases are TGCGCCAGCAGCTTGGCACAGGGACAAGAGACCCAGTACTTC.

V usage is TRBV3-1 (or the pseudogene TRBV3-2) and J usage is TRBJ2-1, with D tentatively TRBD1 (5 bases). The length of the CDR3 is 19 residues. From germline, CDR1 is LGHDT and CDR2 YNNKEL (reference sequence). V was clipped by 0 bases and J by 0 bases, with 18 bases between them. The CDR3 DNA follows: TGTGCCAGCAGCCAAGATCCGACCAGGGATTACAGCTCCTACAATGAGCAGTTCTTC. It is translated as CASSQDPTRDYSSYNEQFF.

The gene calls are TRBV2 and TRBJ1-4; no clear D gene. The CDR3 covers 15 residues. Germline assignment: CDR1 SNHLY and CDR2 FYNNEI. The V end was cut by 7 bases, the J end by 4 bases, with 16 bases between. Written as DNA, the CDR3 is TGTGCCAGCACTCCGAAGCGAACCATTAATGAAAAACTGTTTTTT. Its protein is CASTPKRTINEKLFF.